This TCR beta chain was profiled in a study of cytomegalovirus exposure and HLA in healthy donors. Study-wide results and limits: Roughly uniform sequencing depth across donors was assumed, possibly incorrectly.

With 60 Vbeta and 13 Jbeta primers, the PCR was carried out. Clones were sequenced by immunoSEQ multiplex PCR, and TCRdb holds only the in-frame ones, with some missing. The sample consists of 170,000 or so clones, 75% to 80% of them appearing once. Note on this clone: The antigen is not known.

CDR1 and CDR2 (germline): MGHRA, YSYEKL. The CDR3 has 15 residues. V lost 4 bases, J lost 3 bases, and 12 bases lay in between. Sequencing was done on a sample of PBMCs. This sequence originates from a woman aged 40 to 50 in good health and CMV-seronegative. V usage is TRBV4-1 and J usage is TRBJ2-2; TRBD1 is a possible D gene (5 bases). The CDR3 DNA reads TGCGCCAGCAGCCCCAGGGCCGAGGACACCGGGGAGCTGTTTTTT. It yields the protein CASSPRAEDTGELFF.